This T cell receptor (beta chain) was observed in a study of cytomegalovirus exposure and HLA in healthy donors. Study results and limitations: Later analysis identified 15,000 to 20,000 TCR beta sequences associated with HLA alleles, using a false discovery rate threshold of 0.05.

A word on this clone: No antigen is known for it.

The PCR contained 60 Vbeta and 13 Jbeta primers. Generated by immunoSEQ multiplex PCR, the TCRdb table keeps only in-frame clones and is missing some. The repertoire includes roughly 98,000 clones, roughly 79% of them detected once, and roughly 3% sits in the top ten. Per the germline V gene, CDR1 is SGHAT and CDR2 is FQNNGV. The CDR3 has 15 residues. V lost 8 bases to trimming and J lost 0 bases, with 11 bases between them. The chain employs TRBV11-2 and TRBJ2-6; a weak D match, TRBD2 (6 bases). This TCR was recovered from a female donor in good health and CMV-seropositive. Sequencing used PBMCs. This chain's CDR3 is CASRWGVSGANVLTF. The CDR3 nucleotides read TGTGCCAGCCGCTGGGGGGTCTCTGGGGCCAACGTCCTGACTTTC.